These 20 T cell receptor beta chains originate from one sample sequenced in a study of T cell responses to AZD1222 COVID-19 vaccine. TCRdb's copy holds only in-frame clones and misses some; the assay was immunoSEQ multiplex PCR. The sample holds around 150,000 clones, around 94% seen once. Material: peripheral blood, obtained on day 0 of AZD1222 vaccination. The receptors shown here come from an adult in good health.

V usage is TRBV14 and J usage is TRBJ1-1, with 8 bases aligning to TRBD1. The CDR3 is made up of 15 amino acids. Trimming took 3 bases from V and 4 from J; bases not matched to a gene: 7. In germline, CDR1 is SGHDN, CDR2 FVKESK. In nucleotides, the CDR3 is TGTGCCAGCAGCCAGACAGGGGTAGGGACCACTGAAGCTTTCTTT. Translation: CASSQTGVGTTEAFF.

The V gene is TRBV5-6, the J gene TRBJ2-1; D is possibly TRBD1 (5 bases). CDR1 and CDR2 from the germline V gene are SGHDT and YYEEEE. The CDR3 length is 15 residues. Trimming left V 6 bases short and J 0 bases short, with 13 bases between. The CDR3 DNA reads as TGTGCCAGCACCCCCCCCACAGGCTCCTACAATGAGCAGTTCTTC. It codes for CASTPPTGSYNEQFF.

The chain links TRBV4-2 to TRBJ2-1, with TRBD2 identical over 11 bases. CDR1 is LGHNA, CDR2 YNFKEQ, per germline. The junction had 7 bases not matched to a gene; V was cut back by 0 bases and J by 6 bases. The CDR3 length is 17 residues. The CDR3 region is CASSQDGSGRVINEQFF. CDR3 nucleotides: TGTGCCAGCAGCCAAGATGGTAGCGGGAGGGTAATCAATGAGCAGTTCTTC.

The V gene is TRBV7-2, the J gene TRBJ1-3; 9 bases map to TRBD1. CDR1 and CDR2 from the germline V gene are SGHTA and FQGNSA. Trimming cost V 5 bases and J 4 bases; bases outside gene matches: 12. The CDR3 totals 17 residues. The DNA of the CDR3 is TGTGCCAGCAGCCACGGACAGGGGAAGAAGAACGGAAACACCATATATTTT. Translating gives CASSHGQGKKNGNTIYF.

The gene calls are TRBV9 and TRBJ2-1; unclear D gene. Germline V gene data show CDR1 as SGDLS and CDR2 as YYNGEE. The CDR3 length is 16 residues. Trimming cost V 0 bases and J 0 bases, with 10 bases left between them. This chain's CDR3 is CASSVAPASSYNEQFF. The CDR3 DNA is TGTGCCAGCAGCGTAGCTCCCGCGAGCTCCTACAATGAGCAGTTCTTC.

This clone came up once. The J gene is TRBJ1-1, the V gene TRBV5-1; D might be TRBD1 (6 bases). The CDR3 sequence is 14 residues long. Germline V gene data show CDR1 as SGHRS and CDR2 as YFSETQ. V gave up 4 bases and J gave up 3 bases, with 13 bases separating them. CDR3 DNA sequence: TGCGCCAGCAGCCCGCTCGGGGGCGACACTGAAGCTTTCTTT. It translates to CASSPLGGDTEAFF.

CDR3 sequence: CAISGGAQGSYEQYF. The CDR3 DNA reads as TGTGCCATCAGTGGCGGGGCGCAGGGCTCCTACGAGCAGTACTTC. The rearrangement uses TRBV10-3 and TRBJ2-7; maybe TRBD2 (6 bases). The CDR3 has 15 amino acids. Germline CDR1 is ENHRY and CDR2 is SYGVKD. Deletions cut 4 bases from V and 0 bases from J, with 13 bases between.

The chain recombines TRBV7-9 with TRBJ1-1; D is ambiguous. V was shortened by 8 bases and J by 7 bases, with 14 bases between the two germline ends. The CDR3 is 12 amino acids. Germline CDR1 and CDR2: SEHNR and FQNEAQ (reference sequence). The CDR3: CASSSVFREAFF. Written as DNA, the CDR3 is TGTGCCAGCTCCTCGGTTTTTCGTGAAGCTTTCTTT. Complete variable domain (other parts from reference TRBV7-9 and TRBJ1-1): DTGVSQNPRHKITKRGQNVTFRCDPISEHNRLYWYRQTLGQGPEFLTYFQNEAQLEKSRLLSDRFSAERPKGSFSTLEIQRTEQGDSAMYLCASSSVFREAFFGQGTRLTVV.

This clone has only one observation. The rearrangement uses TRBV12-3 or TRBV12-4 and TRBJ1-1, with D perhaps TRBD1 (5 bases). Trimming shortened V by 11 bases and J by 1 base, and 14 bases separated the two germline ends. CDR3 length equals 13 residues. The CDR3: CAGTLQGNTEAFF. The CDR3 DNA sequence: TGTGCCGGAACCCTGCAGGGGAACACTGAAGCTTTCTTT.

This clone occurred once. The chain couples TRBV19 to TRBJ2-1, with D possibly TRBD2 on 6 matching bases. The V end lost 5 bases, the J end lost 0 bases, and 11 bases lay between the germline ends. The V gene's germline CDR1 is LNHDA and CDR2 SQIVND (reference sequence). CDR3 length: 15 amino acids. The CDR3 spells CASSPSGSSYNEQFF. The CDR3 bases are TGTGCCAGTAGTCCCTCCGGGAGCTCCTACAATGAGCAGTTCTTC. Drawing the rest from reference TRBV19 and TRBJ2-1, the complete variable domain is DGGITQSPKYLFRKEGQNVTLSCEQNLNHDAMYWYRQDPGQGLRLIYYSQIVNDFQKGDIAEGYSVSREKKESFPLTVTSAQKNPTAFYLCASSPSGSSYNEQFFGPGTRLTVL.

The V call is TRBV7-3, the J call TRBJ2-2; 7 bases are a match to TRBD1. The germline V gene encodes CDR1 SGHTA and CDR2 FQGTGA. The V segment lost 5 bases and the J segment 0 bases; nucleotides outside the gene matches: 12. CDR3 length: 18 amino acids. The CDR3 sequence: CASSRFTLTGANTGELFF. In DNA, the CDR3 is TGTGCCAGCAGCCGCTTTACTCTTACAGGGGCGAACACCGGGGAGCTGTTTTTT.

The chain recombines TRBV5-1 with TRBJ1-1; D remains ambiguous. The CDR3 length is 13 residues. Deletions cut 4 bases from V and 5 bases from J, with 12 bases between. Looked up from germline, CDR1 is SGHRS and CDR2 is YFSETQ. The CDR3 DNA follows: TGCGCCAGCAGCCGACAAGGAGGGACTGAAGCTTTCTTT. It encodes CASSRQGGTEAFF.

J is TRBJ2-1 and V is TRBV27, with 7 bases matching TRBD2. CDR1 and CDR2 from the germline V gene are MNHEY and SMNVEV (reference sequence). Losses at the gene ends were 1 base for V and 1 base for J; bases not matched to a gene: 4. CDR3 length: 16 amino acids. CDR3 coding DNA: TGTGCCAGCAGTTTATTGGCGGGAGCGTCCTACAATGAGCAGTTCTTC. Translated: CASSLLAGASYNEQFF.

This clone was recorded only once. J is TRBJ2-6 and V is TRBV9; D is possibly TRBD1 (6 bases). V was cut by 2 bases and J by 0 bases, with 12 bases left in between. The CDR3 length is 17 residues. Germline V gene lookup returns CDR1 SGDLS and CDR2 YYNGEE. CDR3 nucleotide sequence: TGTGCCAGCAGCGTTCCGCTGGACAGCTCTGGGGCCAACGTCCTGACTTTC. Its protein is CASSVPLDSSGANVLTF.

This chain links TRBV28 with TRBJ1-3; 7 nucleotides align to TRBD1. Germline V gene data show CDR1 as MDHEN and CDR2 as SYDVKM. Unmatched junction bases numbered 9, after V lost 6 bases and J lost 4 bases. The CDR3 runs 15 residues. Written as DNA, the CDR3 is TGTGCCAGCAGCCCACCCGGGACAGTAGGAAACACCATATATTTT. Encoded protein: CASSPPGTVGNTIYF. The full variable domain, in which reference TRBV28 and TRBJ1-3 provide the parts outside the CDR3, is DVKVTQSSRYLVKRTGEKVFLECVQDMDHENMFWYRQDPGLGLRLIYFSYDVKMKEKGDIPEGYSVSREKKERFSLILESASTNQTSMYLCASSPPGTVGNTIYFGEGSWLTVV.

V is TRBV29-1 and J is TRBJ1-3; TRBD1 might be the D (6 bases). Germline V gene sequence: CDR1 SQVTM, CDR2 ANQGSEA. Trimming shortened V by 6 bases and J by 3 bases, and 12 bases separated the two germline ends. The CDR3 length is 13 residues. CDR3 in DNA: TGCAGCGTCAAAAGGGGGTTTGGAAACACCATATATTTT. Translating gives CSVKRGFGNTIYF. Combining the CDR3 with reference TRBV29-1 and TRBJ1-3 gives the whole variable domain SAVISQKPSRDICQRGTSLTIQCQVDSQVTMMFWYRQQPGQSLTLIATANQGSEATYESGFVIDKFPISRPNLTFSTLTVSNMSPEDSSIYLCSVKRGFGNTIYFGEGSWLTVV.

V usage is TRBV30 and J usage is TRBJ1-5, with D tentatively TRBD1 (6 bases). Germline V CDR1 and CDR2: GTSNPN, SVGIG (reference sequence). This CDR3 is 15 amino acids long. With 1 base removed from V and 6 bases from J, the gap between germline ends came to 16 bases. The CDR3 protein is CAWSAAGGGSQPQHF. The CDR3 nucleotides read TGTGCCTGGAGTGCAGCCGGGGGCGGCAGTCAGCCCCAGCATTTT.

The chain uses TRBV28 and TRBJ1-6; 7 bases are a match to TRBD1. Germline CDR1 is MDHEN and CDR2 is SYDVKM. This CDR3 has 13 residues. V dropped 6 bases and J dropped 7; count of bases not matched to a gene: 3. In nucleotides, the CDR3 is TGTGCCAGCAGGGGACAGCCGAATTCACCCCTCCACTTT. This encodes CASRGQPNSPLHF.

This clone showed up just once. The chain links TRBV28 to TRBJ1-1; TRBD1 is a possible D gene (5 bases). This CDR3 has 13 amino acids. Germline V gene sequence: CDR1 MDHEN, CDR2 SYDVKM. V lost 5 bases to trimming and J lost 3 bases, with 10 bases between them. Here the CDR3 reads CASSLQVYTEAFF. Written as DNA, the CDR3 is TGTGCCAGCAGTCTACAGGTCTACACTGAAGCTTTCTTT.

The gene calls are TRBV7-9 and TRBJ1-5; D not certain. V was pared by 1 base and J by 5 bases, with 12 bases between. CDR3 length: 15 residues. Germline CDR1 and CDR2: SEHNR and FQNEAQ (reference sequence). This CDR3 is CASSLGTGSYQPQHF. CDR3 bases: TGTGCCAGCAGCTTAGGGACGGGTTCTTATCAGCCCCAGCATTTT.